These 31 T cell receptor beta chains originate from one sample sequenced in a study of T cells in tumors after PD-1 blockade. Only in-frame clones appear in the TCRdb table, and some are missing; sequencing was by immunoSEQ multiplex PCR. This sample has around 50,000 clones; around 85% occur once, and the top ten carry 8.5% to 9%. Sequenced material: PBMCs, taken before anti-PD-1 therapy. These receptors were collected from a human donor with advanced basal cell or squamous cell carcinoma (not recorded which).

The genes are TRBV18 and TRBJ2-7, with 11 nucleotides matching TRBD1. The CDR3 consists of 16 residues. The trim removed 5 bases at V and 2 bases at J, leaving 8 bases unmatched. Per the germline V gene, CDR1 is KGHSH and CDR2 is LQKENI. The CDR3 sequence is CASSWEPGQGAYEQYF. The CDR3 DNA is TGTGCCAGCTCATGGGAACCGGGACAGGGGGCCTACGAGCAGTACTTC.

The V gene is TRBV5-6, the J gene TRBJ2-7; TRBD1 is a possible D gene (5 bases). Deletions cut 0 bases from V and 5 bases from J, with 6 bases between. CDR1 and CDR2 from the germline V gene are SGHDT and YYEEEE. The CDR3 is 12 amino acids. The CDR3, as DNA: TGTGCCAGCAGCTTGGTCAGGGACGAGCAGTACTTC. It yields the protein CASSLVRDEQYF.

The V call is TRBV5-6, the J call TRBJ2-5, with a tentative D call TRBD2 (7 bases). The CDR3 loop spans 16 amino acids. Germline lookup yields CDR1 SGHDT and CDR2 YYEEEE. The ends were cut back, 1 base at V and 0 bases at J, with 13 bases in the middle. The CDR3: CASSLWGGQYQETQYF. The CDR3 coding sequence is TGTGCCAGCAGCTTGTGGGGGGGCCAGTACCAAGAGACCCAGTACTTC.

The chain links TRBV5-1 to TRBJ1-1, with no clear D. V shed 1 base and J shed 6 bases, with 13 bases lying between them. Germline loops: CDR1 SGHRS, CDR2 YFSETQ. The CDR3 loop spans 14 amino acids. CDR3 protein: CASSLSPGEAEAFF. The CDR3 coding sequence is TGCGCCAGCAGCTTGTCACCCGGGGAGGCTGAAGCTTTCTTT.

The table lists this clone with a few counts. The chain recombines TRBV7-9 with TRBJ2-7; D may be TRBD1 or TRBD2 (5 bases each). The CDR3 is 14 amino acids. Germline assignment: CDR1 SEHNR and CDR2 FQNEAQ (reference sequence). Trimming removed 0 bases at V and 2 bases at J, with 8 bases between. CDR3 bases: TGTGCCAGCAGCTTAGCGGGGGAAACCTACGAGCAGTACTTC. It specifies CASSLAGETYEQYF.

V is TRBV27 and J is TRBJ2-1; D unresolved. The germline V and J ends were trimmed by 0 bases and 0 bases, with 12 bases remaining between them. CDR3 length equals 17 residues. Germline V lookup: CDR1 MNHEY, CDR2 SMNVEV (reference sequence). CDR3 protein: CASSLSALLDSYNEQFF. In DNA form, the CDR3 reads TGTGCCAGCAGTTTATCGGCTCTCCTCGACTCCTACAATGAGCAGTTCTTC.

The rearrangement links TRBV11-3 to TRBJ1-2; TRBD1 might be the D (6 bases). CDR3 length: 13 residues. CDR1 is SGHNT, CDR2 YENEEA, per germline. Trimming cost V 4 bases and J 6 bases, with 12 bases left between them. CDR3: CASSSRGGNGYTF. The DNA for the CDR3 is TGTGCCAGCAGCTCCCGAGGGGGTAATGGCTACACCTTC.

The rearrangement links TRBV11-3 to TRBJ2-7; D is ambiguous. CDR1 is SGHNT, CDR2 YENEEA, per germline. Trimming pared 4 bases from V and 6 bases from J, leaving 10 bases between. The CDR3 extends over 12 amino acids. This CDR3 is CASSYENSEQYF. The DNA for the CDR3 is TGTGCCAGCAGCTATGAGAATAGCGAGCAGTACTTC.

V and J are TRBV6-5 and TRBJ1-1, with D maybe TRBD1 (5 bases). This CDR3 is 16 amino acids long. The V and J ends lost 2 bases and 0 bases respectively, with 13 bases between them. Per germline, CDR1 MNHEY and CDR2 SVGAGI. CDR3 DNA sequence: TGTGCCAGCAGTTACGGGGGGTTGGTCATGAACACTGAAGCTTTCTTT. It yields the protein CASSYGGLVMNTEAFF.

The genes are TRBV5-4 and TRBJ2-2; D remains unclear. V was trimmed by 0 bases and J by 1 base, leaving 7 bases between them. CDR1 and CDR2 (germline): SGHNT, YYREEE (reference sequence). This CDR3 spans 15 amino acids. The CDR3 DNA sequence: TGTGCCAGCAGCTTGGCCTCGGGGAACACCGGGGAGCTGTTTTTT. Its translation is CASSLASGNTGELFF.

The CDR3 nucleotides are TGTGCCAGCAAGGCTTCAGGGAAAGAGACCCAGTACTTC. It is translated as CASKASGKETQYF. The chain links TRBV5-4 to TRBJ2-5; possible D gene TRBD1, 5 bases. Germline V CDR1 and CDR2: SGHNT, YYREEE (reference sequence). Deletions cut 6 bases from V and 3 bases from J, with 12 bases between. The length of the CDR3 is 13 residues.

This sequence joins TRBV24-1 and TRBJ2-2; TRBD2 matches 11 bases. The CDR3 has 19 amino acids. CDR1 is KGHDR and CDR2 is SFDVKD in the germline V gene. V lost 4 bases, J lost 4 bases, and 13 bases stayed unmatched. The CDR3, as DNA: TGTGCCACCAGTGAGAGGGCTAGCGGGAGGATTCGTGGCACCGGGGAGCTGTTTTTT. Translating it yields CATSERASGRIRGTGELFF.

This chain links TRBV6-2 or TRBV6-3 with TRBJ2-1, with 13 bases identical to TRBD2. Germline CDR1 and CDR2: MNHEY and SVGEGT. The CDR3 runs to 16 residues. The V gene end was trimmed by 0 bases and the J gene end by 7 bases; junction bases not matched to a gene: 3. CDR3 sequence: CASSYSGLAGWNEQFF. CDR3 in DNA: TGTGCCAGCAGTTACTCGGGACTAGCGGGATGGAATGAGCAGTTCTTC.

This clone was found a few times. The chain carries TRBV10-3 and TRBJ1-2; D is unresolved. The V and J ends lost 1 base and 0 bases respectively, with 6 bases between them. This CDR3 has 14 residues. The germline CDR1 and CDR2 sequences are ENHRY and SYGVKD. The CDR3 reads CAISEYLTNYGYTF. The CDR3 DNA sequence: TGTGCCATCAGTGAGTACCTAACTAACTATGGCTACACCTTC.

J is TRBJ2-5 and V is TRBV5-1, with a tentative D call TRBD2 (6 bases). CDR3 length: 14 amino acids. CDR1 SGHRS and CDR2 YFSETQ come from the germline V gene. The V gene lost 6 bases and the J gene lost 5 bases, with 17 bases spanning the gap. CDR3 sequence (DNA): TGCGCCAGCATTCGAGGGGAGGTATCGGAGACCCAGTACTTC. Translation: CASIRGEVSETQYF.

This rearrangement joins TRBV15 to TRBJ2-3; maybe TRBD2 (7 bases). Trimming stripped 1 base from V and 3 bases from J, with 17 bases between. From germline, CDR1 is LNHNV and CDR2 YYDKDF (reference sequence). The CDR3 is 17 amino acids. CDR3 DNA sequence: TGTGCCACCAGCAGAGGATTTAGAGGGGGGGCGACAGATACGCAGTATTTT. It yields the protein CATSRGFRGGATDTQYF.

CDR3 DNA: TGTGCCAGCAGTTTAGGTAGGACCCACGAGCAGTACTTC. Its protein product is CASSLGRTHEQYF. This chain joins TRBV27 and TRBJ2-7; no definite D call. From germline, CDR1 is MNHEY and CDR2 SMNVEV (reference sequence). The CDR3 runs to 13 residues. Trimming left V 2 bases short and J 5 bases short, with 10 bases between.

This clone was recorded once. This rearrangement joins TRBV7-9 to TRBJ1-4; 8 bases fit TRBD1. Germline values: CDR1 SEHNR, CDR2 FQNEAQ (reference sequence). V shed 4 bases and J 3 bases; nucleotides not matched to a gene: 1. This CDR3 comprises 14 residues. CDR3 region: CASSSTGANEKLFF. In DNA form, the CDR3 reads TGTGCCAGCAGCTCGACAGGGGCTAATGAAAAACTGTTTTTT.

The chain carries TRBV3-1 (or the pseudogene TRBV3-2) and TRBJ2-5; 7 nucleotides align to TRBD1. From germline, CDR1 is LGHDT and CDR2 YNNKEL (reference sequence). The CDR3 runs 15 residues. Losses at the gene ends were 4 bases for V and 5 bases for J; bases not matched to a gene: 10. The CDR3 loop is CASSPTGQLGETQYF. CDR3 DNA sequence: TGTGCCAGCAGCCCCACGGGACAGCTGGGGGAGACCCAGTACTTC.

CDR3 loop: CATSRAGVRNEQFF. The CDR3 DNA sequence: TGTGCCACCAGTAGAGCGGGAGTGCGGAATGAGCAGTTCTTC. The chain carries TRBV24-1 and TRBJ2-1, with 8 positions matching TRBD2. Germline CDR1 KGHDR, CDR2 SFDVKD. The CDR3 is made up of 14 amino acids. V was clipped by 6 bases and J by 7 bases; unmatched bases: 7.

This rearrangement joins TRBV5-1 to TRBJ1-4; TRBD1 aligns across 7 bases. The CDR3 runs 15 residues. Germline CDR1 and CDR2: SGHRS and YFSETQ. V lost 3 bases and J lost 3; bases outside the gene matches: 5. The CDR3 spells CASSSGGQSNEKLFF. For the CDR3, the DNA is TGCGCCAGCAGCTCGGGGGGACAGTCTAATGAAAAACTGTTTTTT.

The gene calls are TRBV7-6 and TRBJ2-1; 9 positions agree with TRBD1. The V gene's germline CDR1 is SGHVS and CDR2 FNYEAQ. J gave up 7 bases and V 4 bases, and 5 bases lay outside the gene matches. The CDR3 has 14 amino acids. CDR3 protein: CASSWTGDMNEQFF. The CDR3 coding sequence is TGTGCCAGCAGCTGGACAGGGGATATGAATGAGCAGTTCTTC.

This clone was picked up one time. Written as DNA, the CDR3 is TGCAGTGCTAGTTTTCAGTTCCGTGGCGTTCAGTACTTC. Protein: CSASFQFRGVQYF. The chain employs TRBV20-1 and TRBJ2-4; no definite D call. The CDR3 totals 13 residues. CDR1 is DFQATT and CDR2 is SNEGSKA in the germline V gene (reference sequence). The ends were cut back, 3 bases at V and 11 bases at J, with 17 bases in the middle.

The gene calls are TRBV6-6 and TRBJ2-5; D is perhaps TRBD2 (6 bases). The CDR3 totals 12 residues. The germline CDR1 and CDR2 sequences are MNHNY and SVGAGI (reference sequence). V was shortened by 10 bases and J by 3 bases, with 12 bases between the two germline ends. The CDR3 DNA is TGTGCCACGGCGGGGCCCGAAGAGACCCAGTACTTC. Translation: CATAGPEETQYF.

The V and J genes are TRBV12-5 and TRBJ2-3; D possibly corresponds to TRBD2 (6 bases). The CDR3 sequence is 14 residues long. V was trimmed by 4 bases and J by 0 bases, leaving 8 bases between them. The germline V gene encodes CDR1 LGHNT and CDR2 FRNRAP. CDR3 coding DNA: TGTGCTAGTGGTTCCGGGACTAGCACAGATACGCAGTATTTT. It specifies CASGSGTSTDTQYF.

The chain carries TRBV2 and TRBJ2-3; no clear D gene. The V end was cut by 3 bases, the J end by 2 bases, with 6 bases between. CDR3 length equals 13 residues. CDR1 is SNHLY and CDR2 is FYNNEI in the germline V gene. The CDR3 bases are TGTGCCAGCAGTGACCCCCTCACAGATACGCAGTATTTT. Translating it yields CASSDPLTDTQYF.

The chain recombines TRBV5-5 with TRBJ1-2; D unresolved. CDR1 SGHKS and CDR2 YYEKEE come from the germline V gene (reference sequence). The germline V and J ends were trimmed by 0 bases and 8 bases, with 17 bases remaining between them. This CDR3 has 15 amino acids. DNA of the CDR3: TGTGCCAGCAGCTTGGGGGCAATGGGAGTAAGGGGCTACACCTTC. Protein sequence: CASSLGAMGVRGYTF.

This chain links TRBV6-6 with TRBJ2-7; D is undetermined. This CDR3 comprises 15 residues. Looked up from germline, CDR1 is MNHNY and CDR2 is SVGAGI (reference sequence). V was trimmed by 6 bases and J by 0 bases, leaving 15 bases between them. CDR3 protein: CASRVDQESSYEQYF. The DNA for the CDR3 is TGTGCCAGCAGGGTGGATCAGGAGAGCTCCTACGAGCAGTACTTC.

CDR3 DNA sequence: TGTGCCAGCAGCTTATTACAAGGACTAGCGGGAGTAGAGGAGCAGTTCTTC. Protein sequence: CASSLLQGLAGVEEQFF. The chain links TRBV13 to TRBJ2-1, with TRBD2 matching 13 bases. CDR1 is PRHDT and CDR2 is FYEKMQ in the germline V gene (reference sequence). The junction had 11 bases not matched to a gene; V was cut back by 2 bases and J by 10 bases. The CDR3 consists of 17 residues.

By proportion, this clone is medium-sized. This chain links TRBV20-1 with TRBJ1-5; no definite D call. The CDR3 runs to 15 residues. Trimming took off 3 bases at V and 2 bases at J, with 14 bases between the two ends. Germline CDR1 reads DFQATT; CDR2 reads SNEGSKA (reference sequence). The CDR3 sequence is CSASPGQYGNQPQHF. The CDR3 DNA reads as TGCAGTGCTAGTCCCGGCCAGTATGGCAATCAGCCCCAGCATTTT.

The gene calls are TRBV19 and TRBJ1-3; TRBD1 is a possible D gene (5 bases). Deletions cut 6 bases from V and 1 base from J, with 7 bases between. The CDR3 is made up of 13 amino acids. Germline assignment: CDR1 LNHDA and CDR2 SQIVND (reference sequence). The CDR3 region has the DNA TGTGCCAGTAGGAGGACATCTGGAAACACCATATATTTT. Translation: CASRRTSGNTIYF.